What follows is one T cell receptor (beta chain) and its context. Assay used: immunoSEQ multiplex PCR; TCRdb lists only in-frame clones, some missing. The data contain 70,000 to 80,000 clones, 90% of them singletons. Germline CDR1 is MNHEY and CDR2 is SVGAGI. The CDR3 is 14 residues long. V was clipped by 7 bases and J by 0 bases; unmatched bases: 5. This entry is derived from a study of T cell clones after liver transplantation. The chain combines TRBV6-5 with TRBJ1-2; the match to TRBD1 covers 7 bases. The sequenced sample was CD4+ T cells from blood, obtained before liver transplant. The sequence came from a human donor who received a liver transplant. The chain's CDR3 is CASTKTGPNYGYTF. The CDR3 region has the DNA TGTGCCAGCACAAAGACAGGGCCTAACTATGGCTACACCTTC.